The 20 T cell receptor beta chains reported below all come from one sample, sequenced in a study of blood T cell repertoires in COVID-19. Profiling relied on immunoSEQ multiplex PCR, and the TCRdb table lists in-frame clones only, not all of them. Here the sample spans 180,000 or so clones, roughly 81% being singletons. Sequenced input: peripheral blood. All receptors derive from an elderly woman with acute or convalescent COVID-19.

This chain joins TRBV29-1 and TRBJ1-3; 9 bases line up with TRBD1. The CDR3 runs 16 residues. The J segment lost 1 base and the V segment lost 1 base, leaving 5 bases of the junction unmatched. The germline V gene encodes CDR1 SQVTM and CDR2 ANQGSEA. CDR3 amino acids: CSVEVTGGNSGNTIYF. The CDR3 DNA sequence: TGCAGCGTTGAAGTAACAGGGGGCAATTCTGGAAACACCATATATTTT.

This chain links TRBV7-7 with TRBJ2-5; 8 nucleotides agree with TRBD2. There are 13 residues in the CDR3. Germline CDR1 reads SSHAT; CDR2 reads FNYEAQ (reference sequence). CDR3 residues: CASQRELTETQYF. CDR3 in DNA: TGTGCTTCTCAGCGGGAGCTTACAGAGACCCAGTACTTC.

The V gene is TRBV6-5, the J gene TRBJ1-2; no reliable D call. Germline CDR1 MNHEY, CDR2 SVGAGI. This CDR3 is 15 amino acids long. Trimming cost V 3 bases and J 2 bases, with 13 bases left between them. The CDR3 DNA reads as TGTGCCAGCAGTTATCATGAGGGCAGGAACTATGGCTACACCTTC. It encodes CASSYHEGRNYGYTF.

The chain has TRBV27 and TRBJ2-5, with TRBD2 identical over 8 bases. The CDR3 totals 15 residues. J lost 5 bases, V lost 6 bases, and 11 bases had no gene match. Germline V lookup: CDR1 MNHEY, CDR2 SMNVEV (reference sequence). The CDR3 sequence: CASRSSGSGAETQYF. The CDR3 DNA reads as TGTGCCAGCAGGTCGAGCGGGAGTGGGGCGGAGACCCAGTACTTC.

This rearrangement joins TRBV10-3 to TRBJ1-2, with D maybe TRBD1 (5 bases). This CDR3 comprises 14 residues. Germline CDR1 and CDR2: ENHRY and SYGVKD. Deletions cut 0 bases from V and 4 bases from J, with 9 bases between. The CDR3 nucleotides are TGTGCCATCAGTGAGTCAGGGGATGGCTATGGCTACACCTTC. Translated, it gives CAISESGDGYGYTF.

The chain couples TRBV21-1 to TRBJ1-2; the D segment call TRBD1 is taken from the table without a DNA check. TRBV21-1 is listed as a pseudogene. The CDR3 loop spans 14 amino acids. CDR3 sequence reads: CASSKVVQGDGYTF. DNA of the CDR3: TGTGCCAGCAGCAAAGTGGTGCAGGGGGACGGCTACACCTTC.

J is TRBJ1-6 and V is TRBV5-4; possibly TRBD1 for D (5 bases). Germline CDR1 SGHNT, CDR2 YYREEE (reference sequence). V dropped 2 bases and J dropped 6 bases, with 9 bases sitting between them. The CDR3 length is 14 residues. The CDR3 region has the DNA TGTGCCAGCAGCTTCGGTCAGGGTAATTCACCCCTCCACTTT. Protein sequence: CASSFGQGNSPLHF.

This chain uses TRBV6-1 with TRBJ2-7, with 10 bases matching TRBD2. Trimming cost V 6 bases and J 5 bases; bases outside gene matches: 7. CDR1 MNHNS and CDR2 SASEGT come from the germline V gene. The CDR3 spans 14 residues. CDR3 coding DNA: TGTGCCAGCAGACGGCTAGCGGGAGATGACGAGCAGTACTTC. Protein: CASRRLAGDDEQYF.

The CDR3, as DNA: TGCAGCGTTGAAGGGGCCCAGGGCGCTTTGAACACTGAAGCTTTCTTT. Translation gives CSVEGAQGALNTEAFF. This sequence joins TRBV29-1 and TRBJ1-1; the D gene is possibly TRBD1 (5 bases). The V end was cut by 1 base, the J end by 0 bases, with 15 bases between. Looked up from germline, CDR1 is SQVTM and CDR2 is ANQGSEA. There are 16 residues in the CDR3.

The chain is built from TRBV28 and TRBJ1-1; D is unresolved. With 3 bases removed from V and 2 bases from J, the gap between germline ends came to 10 bases. Germline V CDR1 and CDR2: MDHEN, SYDVKM. The CDR3 extends over 14 amino acids. In nucleotides, the CDR3 is TGTGCCAGCAGTTTGGTAGGGAGTAACACTGAAGCTTTCTTT. This translates into CASSLVGSNTEAFF.

The gene calls are TRBV2 and TRBJ1-4; D ambiguous. CDR1 is SNHLY, CDR2 FYNNEI, per germline. The CDR3 has 10 amino acids. Trimming pared 10 bases from V and 7 bases from J, leaving 7 bases between. The chain's CDR3 is CATRFEKLFF. The CDR3 DNA reads as TGTGCCACCCGTTTTGAAAAACTGTTTTTT.

The chain recombines TRBV9 with TRBJ2-3; D unclear. Germline CDR1 SGDLS, CDR2 YYNGEE. V shed 5 bases and J shed 5 bases, with 9 bases lying between them. The CDR3 length is 12 residues. The CDR3 is CASSRDVDTQYF. The CDR3 DNA follows: TGTGCCAGCAGTCGAGATGTAGATACGCAGTATTTT.

The chain employs TRBV6-6 and TRBJ2-7, with TRBD2 matching 15 bases. CDR3 size: 15 residues. Germline CDR1 and CDR2: MNHNY and SVGAGI (reference sequence). V lost 6 bases, J lost 7 bases, and 7 bases stayed unmatched. The CDR3 is CASRGLAGGSGEQYF. The CDR3 nucleotides are TGTGCCAGCAGGGGACTAGCGGGAGGTTCGGGGGAGCAGTACTTC.

J is TRBJ1-1 and V is TRBV29-1; TRBD1 agrees at 7 bases. The CDR3 is 11 amino acids. V was pared by 7 bases and J by 3 bases, with 2 bases of the junction left unmatched. Germline V gene lookup returns CDR1 SQVTM and CDR2 ANQGSEA. CDR3 protein: CSAGGDTEAFF. In DNA, the CDR3 is TGCAGCGCAGGGGGTGACACTGAAGCTTTCTTT. Together with reference TRBV29-1 and TRBJ1-1, the CDR3 gives the full variable domain: SAVISQKPSRDICQRGTSLTIQCQVDSQVTMMFWYRQQPGQSLTLIATANQGSEATYESGFVIDKFPISRPNLTFSTLTVSNMSPEDSSIYLCSAGGDTEAFFGQGTRLTVV.

J is TRBJ2-7 and V is TRBV29-1; D possibly corresponds to TRBD2 (6 bases). V was trimmed by 2 bases and J by 8 bases, leaving 31 bases between them. The CDR3 has 18 residues. In germline, CDR1 is SQVTM, CDR2 ANQGSEA. The CDR3 loop is CSVESRVSTGTSPIQQYF. The CDR3 DNA is TGCAGCGTTGAATCCAGGGTCAGCACCGGGACTTCCCCAATACAGCAGTACTTC.

The rearrangement uses TRBV2 and TRBJ2-3; 7 bases line up with TRBD2. The CDR3 contains 18 residues. V was clipped by 7 bases and J by 0 bases; unmatched bases: 16. Germline CDR1 is SNHLY and CDR2 is FYNNEI. The CDR3 here is CASIPRGRASGSTDTQYF. CDR3 bases: TGTGCCAGCATCCCACGGGGCAGGGCTAGCGGTAGCACAGATACGCAGTATTTT.

The chain joins TRBV5-4 to TRBJ2-1, with 14 bases that match TRBD2. Germline CDR1 is SGHNT and CDR2 is YYREEE (reference sequence). Losses at the gene ends were 4 bases for V and 8 bases for J; bases not matched to a gene: 5. The CDR3 runs 15 residues. The CDR3 DNA is TGTGCCAGCAGCCCGACTAGCGGGAGGGTATATGAGCAGTTCTTC. Its protein product is CASSPTSGRVYEQFF.

The chain uses TRBV5-1 and TRBJ2-7, with D possibly TRBD1 on 6 matching bases. The V and J ends lost 2 bases and 6 bases respectively, with 9 bases between them. This CDR3 spans 12 amino acids. Germline values: CDR1 SGHRS, CDR2 YFSETQ. The CDR3 loop is CASSFTGFEQYF. The CDR3 nucleotides read TGCGCCAGCAGCTTTACAGGGTTCGAGCAGTACTTC.

This clone was counted between two and nine times. The V gene is TRBV19, the J gene TRBJ2-7; TRBD2 might be the D (6 bases). Germline assignment: CDR1 LNHDA and CDR2 SQIVND (reference sequence). CDR3 length equals 13 residues. The ends were cut back, 5 bases at V and 0 bases at J, with 8 bases in the middle. CDR3 region: CASSQAGSYEQYF. CDR3 nucleotides: TGTGCCAGTAGTCAAGCGGGCTCCTACGAGCAGTACTTC.

This chain connects TRBV7-2 to TRBJ2-2; 7 positions agree with TRBD1. This CDR3 is built from 17 residues. V shed 5 bases and J 3 bases; nucleotides not matched to a gene: 12. In germline, CDR1 is SGHTA, CDR2 FQGNSA. CDR3 sequence (DNA): TGTGCCAGCAGCCCGAGGGGTATAGGGACAGACACCGGGGAGCTGTTTTTT. It translates to CASSPRGIGTDTGELFF.